Below are 6 T cell receptor beta chains sequenced from a single sample in a study of T cell responses to AZD1222 COVID-19 vaccine. Assay used: immunoSEQ multiplex PCR; TCRdb lists only in-frame clones, some missing. The sample holds 240,000 or so clones, about 92% seen once. Sequencing used peripheral blood, obtained on day 0 of AZD1222 vaccination. The origin of the receptors is an adult in good health.

This chain connects TRBV11-2 to TRBJ1-1, with 7 bases fitting TRBD1. Germline CDR1 SGHAT, CDR2 FQNNGV. This CDR3 has 19 residues. Trimming took 2 bases from V and 1 from J; bases not matched to a gene: 16. The DNA of the CDR3 is TGTGCCAGCAGCTTAAGTCGCATAGGTAGGGACAGAAAGAACACTGAAGCTTTCTTT. As protein: CASSLSRIGRDRKNTEAFF.

J is TRBJ1-5 and V is TRBV4-2; D call uncertain. This CDR3 has 13 residues. Trimming left V 0 bases short and J 7 bases short, with 7 bases between. Germline CDR1 is LGHNA and CDR2 is YNFKEQ. The CDR3 coding sequence is TGTGCCAGCAGCCAAGAGGTTGGGCAGCCCCAGCATTTT. Amino acid sequence: CASSQEVGQPQHF.

J is TRBJ2-7 and V is TRBV27; 8 positions match TRBD1. The length of the CDR3 is 16 residues. The junction had 12 bases not matched to a gene; V was cut back by 5 bases and J by 3 bases. Germline V gene data show CDR1 as MNHEY and CDR2 as SMNVEV (reference sequence). The CDR3 nucleotides read TGTGCCAGCAGTCCGCCCGACAGGGGAAAAGTCTACGAGCAGTACTTC. This encodes CASSPPDRGKVYEQYF.

This chain connects TRBV27 to TRBJ2-7; weak D call: TRBD2 (6 bases). The CDR3 spans 13 residues. Germline CDR1 MNHEY, CDR2 SMNVEV (reference sequence). Trimming took 3 bases from V and 8 from J, leaving 14 bases between them. CDR3 DNA: TGTGCCAGCAGTTTTGGTTCCGGGAGCAAGCAGTACTTC. Residues: CASSFGSGSKQYF.

The chain joins TRBV3-1 (or the pseudogene TRBV3-2) to TRBJ2-7; tentatively, D is TRBD2 (6 bases). The germline V gene has CDR1 LGHDT and CDR2 YNNKEL (reference sequence). Trimming took off 4 bases at V and 3 bases at J, with 13 bases between the two ends. The CDR3 loop spans 14 amino acids. As DNA, the CDR3 is TGTGCCAGCAGCCTGACGGGGGAGGTCTACGAGCAGTACTTC. Its protein product is CASSLTGEVYEQYF.

The CDR3: CASSSGFNYGYTF. CDR3 in DNA: TGTGCCAGCAGCTCTGGGTTTAACTATGGCTACACCTTC. The chain is built from TRBV11-2 and TRBJ1-2; D uncertain. Germline V gives CDR1 SGHAT, CDR2 FQNNGV. Deletions cut 4 bases from V and 1 base from J, with 7 bases between. The CDR3 runs to 13 residues. Full variable domain (outside the CDR3, taken from reference TRBV11-2 and TRBJ1-2): EAGVAQSPRYKIIEKRQSVAFWCNPISGHATLYWYQQILGQGPKLLIQFQNNGVVDDSQLPKDRFSAERLKGVDSTLKIQPAKLEDSAVYLCASSSGFNYGYTFGSGTRLTVV.